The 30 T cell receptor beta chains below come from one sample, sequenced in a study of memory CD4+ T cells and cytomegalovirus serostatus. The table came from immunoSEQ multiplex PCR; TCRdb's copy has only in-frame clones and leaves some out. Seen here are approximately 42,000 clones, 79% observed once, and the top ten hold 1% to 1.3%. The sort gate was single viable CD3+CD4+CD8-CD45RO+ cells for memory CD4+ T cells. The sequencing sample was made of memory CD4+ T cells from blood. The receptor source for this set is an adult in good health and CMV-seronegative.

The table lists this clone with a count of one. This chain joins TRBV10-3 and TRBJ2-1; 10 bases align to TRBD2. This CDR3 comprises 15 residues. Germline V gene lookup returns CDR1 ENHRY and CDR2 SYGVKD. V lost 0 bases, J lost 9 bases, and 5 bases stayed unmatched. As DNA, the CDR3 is TGTGCCATCAGTGAGTCCAGCGGGAGGGCCGGTGAGCAGTTCTTC. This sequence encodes CAISESSGRAGEQFF.

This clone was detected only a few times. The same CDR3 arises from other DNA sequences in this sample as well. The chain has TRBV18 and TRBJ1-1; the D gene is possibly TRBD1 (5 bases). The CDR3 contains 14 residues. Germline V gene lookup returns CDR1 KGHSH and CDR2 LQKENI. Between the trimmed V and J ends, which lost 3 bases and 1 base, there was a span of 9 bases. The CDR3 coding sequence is TGTGCCAGCTCACCGCAGCAGGGGAACACTGAAGCTTTCTTT. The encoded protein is CASSPQQGNTEAFF.

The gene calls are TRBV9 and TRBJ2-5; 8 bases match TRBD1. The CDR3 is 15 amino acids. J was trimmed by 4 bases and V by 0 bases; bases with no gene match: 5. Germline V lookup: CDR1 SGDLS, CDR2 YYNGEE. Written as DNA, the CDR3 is TGTGCCAGCAGCGTAGGAAACACAGGGGGAGAGACCCAGTACTTC. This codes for CASSVGNTGGETQYF.

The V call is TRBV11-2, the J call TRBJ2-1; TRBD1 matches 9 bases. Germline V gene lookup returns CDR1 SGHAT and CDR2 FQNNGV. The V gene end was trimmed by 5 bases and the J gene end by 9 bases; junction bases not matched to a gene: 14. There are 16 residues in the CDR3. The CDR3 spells CASSPTSYRGHVEQFF. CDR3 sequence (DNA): TGTGCCAGCAGCCCGACTTCCTACAGGGGGCATGTTGAGCAGTTCTTC.

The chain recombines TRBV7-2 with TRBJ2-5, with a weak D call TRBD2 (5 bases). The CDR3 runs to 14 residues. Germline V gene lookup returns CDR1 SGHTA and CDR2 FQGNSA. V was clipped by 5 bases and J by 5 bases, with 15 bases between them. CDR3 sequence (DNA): TGTGCCAGCAGCCCCCTACTAGTAGGCGAGACCCAGTACTTC. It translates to CASSPLLVGETQYF.

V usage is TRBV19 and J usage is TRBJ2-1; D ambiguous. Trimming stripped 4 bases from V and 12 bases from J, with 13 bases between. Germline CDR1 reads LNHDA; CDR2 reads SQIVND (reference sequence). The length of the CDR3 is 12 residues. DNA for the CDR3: TGTGCCAGTAGTAATACAGCTACCCGGCAGTTCTTC. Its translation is CASSNTATRQFF.

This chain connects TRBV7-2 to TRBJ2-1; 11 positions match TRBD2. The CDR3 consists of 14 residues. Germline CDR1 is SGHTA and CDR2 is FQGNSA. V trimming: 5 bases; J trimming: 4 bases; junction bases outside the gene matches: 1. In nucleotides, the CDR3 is TGTGCCAGCAGCACTAGCGGGAGTTACAATGAGCAGTTCTTC. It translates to CASSTSGSYNEQFF.

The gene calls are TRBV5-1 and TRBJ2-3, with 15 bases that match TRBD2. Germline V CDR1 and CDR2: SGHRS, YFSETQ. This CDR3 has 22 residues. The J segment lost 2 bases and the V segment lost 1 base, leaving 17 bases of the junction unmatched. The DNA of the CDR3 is TGCGCCAGCAGCTTGCTCGACACAGTTGGGACTAGCGGGAGGCTATCCACAGATACGCAGTATTTT. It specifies CASSLLDTVGTSGRLSTDTQYF.

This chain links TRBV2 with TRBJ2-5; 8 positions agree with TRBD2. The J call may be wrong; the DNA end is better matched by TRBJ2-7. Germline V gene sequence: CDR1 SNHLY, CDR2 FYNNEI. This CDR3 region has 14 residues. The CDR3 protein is CASAIREGLYEQYF. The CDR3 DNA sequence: TGTGCCAGCGCCATCCGGGAGGGCCTCTACGAGCAGTACTTC.

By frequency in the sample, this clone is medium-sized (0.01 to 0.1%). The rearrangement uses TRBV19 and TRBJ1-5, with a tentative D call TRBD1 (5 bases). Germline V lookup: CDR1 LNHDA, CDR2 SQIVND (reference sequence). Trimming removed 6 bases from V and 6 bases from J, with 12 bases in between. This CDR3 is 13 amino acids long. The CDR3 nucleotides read TGTGCCAGTAGCCTCCTCGGGACTCAGCCCCAGCATTTT. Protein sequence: CASSLLGTQPQHF.

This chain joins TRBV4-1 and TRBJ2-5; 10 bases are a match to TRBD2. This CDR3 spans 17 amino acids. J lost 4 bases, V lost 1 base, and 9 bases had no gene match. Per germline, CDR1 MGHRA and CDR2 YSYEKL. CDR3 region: CASSQAGLSGRRETQYF. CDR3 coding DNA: TGCGCCAGCAGCCAAGCGGGACTTAGCGGGAGGCGAGAGACCCAGTACTTC.

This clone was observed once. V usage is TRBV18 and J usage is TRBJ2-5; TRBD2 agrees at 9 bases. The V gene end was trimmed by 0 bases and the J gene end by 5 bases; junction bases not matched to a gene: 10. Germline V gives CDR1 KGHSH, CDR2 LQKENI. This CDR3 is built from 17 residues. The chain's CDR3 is CASSPPLAGRGGETQYF. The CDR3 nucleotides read TGTGCCAGCTCACCACCGCTAGCGGGGAGAGGAGGGGAGACCCAGTACTTC.

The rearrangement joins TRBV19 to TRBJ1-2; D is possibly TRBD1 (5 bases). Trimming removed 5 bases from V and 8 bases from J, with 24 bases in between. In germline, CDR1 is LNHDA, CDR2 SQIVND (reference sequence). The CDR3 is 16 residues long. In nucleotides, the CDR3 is TGTGCCAGTAGTCCGCCTGGCGCCAGGGATGCCTACGGCTACACCTTC. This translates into CASSPPGARDAYGYTF.

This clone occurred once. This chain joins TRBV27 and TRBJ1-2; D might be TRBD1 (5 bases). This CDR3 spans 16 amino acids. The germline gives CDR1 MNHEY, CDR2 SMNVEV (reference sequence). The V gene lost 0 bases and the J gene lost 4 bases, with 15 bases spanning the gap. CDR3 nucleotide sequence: TGTGCCAGCAGTTTATCTACCGGGGGGGTGGGCTATGGCTACACCTTC. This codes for CASSLSTGGVGYGYTF.

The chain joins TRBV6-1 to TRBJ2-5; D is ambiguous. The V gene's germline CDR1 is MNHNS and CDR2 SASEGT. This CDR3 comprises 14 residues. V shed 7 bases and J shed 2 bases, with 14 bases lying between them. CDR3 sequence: CASKDRNSQETQYF. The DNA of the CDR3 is TGTGCCAGCAAAGATCGGAACAGTCAAGAGACCCAGTACTTC.

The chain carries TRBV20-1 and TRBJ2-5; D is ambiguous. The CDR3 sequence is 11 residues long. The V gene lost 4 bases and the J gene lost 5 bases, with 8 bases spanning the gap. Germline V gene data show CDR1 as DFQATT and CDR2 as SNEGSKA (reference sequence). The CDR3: CSANSPETQYF. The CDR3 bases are TGCAGTGCTAATTCACCCGAGACCCAGTACTTC.

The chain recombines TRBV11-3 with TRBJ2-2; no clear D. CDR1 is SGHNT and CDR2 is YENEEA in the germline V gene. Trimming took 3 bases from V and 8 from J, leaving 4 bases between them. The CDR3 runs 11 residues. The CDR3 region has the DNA TGTGCCAGCAGCTTCGGGGGGGAGCTGTTTTTT. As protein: CASSFGGELFF.

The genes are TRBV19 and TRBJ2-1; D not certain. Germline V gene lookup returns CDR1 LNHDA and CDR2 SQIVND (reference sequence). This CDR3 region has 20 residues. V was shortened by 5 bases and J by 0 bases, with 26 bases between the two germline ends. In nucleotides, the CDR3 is TGTGCCAGTAGTGCAGACTCCAGTTTCCAGTTTTCCCTCTCCTACAATGAGCAGTTCTTC. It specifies CASSADSSFQFSLSYNEQFF.

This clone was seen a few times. Written as DNA, the CDR3 is TGTGCAAGTCGCCTAGCACAGGGGGCGCCGGGGGATACGCAGTATTTT. This codes for CASRLAQGAPGDTQYF. This rearrangement joins TRBV12-2 to TRBJ2-3; the DNA was not used to check the table's D call, TRBD1. TRBV12-2 is termed a pseudogene. The CDR3 consists of 16 residues.

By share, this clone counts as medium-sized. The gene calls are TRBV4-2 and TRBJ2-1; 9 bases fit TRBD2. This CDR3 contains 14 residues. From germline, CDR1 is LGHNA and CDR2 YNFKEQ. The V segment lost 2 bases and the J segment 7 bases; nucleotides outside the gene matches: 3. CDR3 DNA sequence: TGTGCCAGCAGCCAAACAACTAGCGGGAATGAGCAGTTCTTC. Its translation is CASSQTTSGNEQFF.

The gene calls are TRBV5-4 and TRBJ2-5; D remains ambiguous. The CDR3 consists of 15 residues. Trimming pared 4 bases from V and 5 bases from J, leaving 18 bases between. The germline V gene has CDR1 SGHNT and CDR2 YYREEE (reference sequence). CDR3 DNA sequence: TGTGCCAGCAGCCCTCAAATAGTGTCCGGGGAGACCCAGTACTTC. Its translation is CASSPQIVSGETQYF.

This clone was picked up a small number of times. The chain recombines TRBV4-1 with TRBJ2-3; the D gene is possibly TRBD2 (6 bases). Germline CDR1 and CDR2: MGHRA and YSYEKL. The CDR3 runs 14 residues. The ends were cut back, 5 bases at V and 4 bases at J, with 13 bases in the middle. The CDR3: CASSKAGPPDTQYF. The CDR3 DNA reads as TGCGCCAGCAGCAAGGCGGGACCCCCAGATACGCAGTATTTT.

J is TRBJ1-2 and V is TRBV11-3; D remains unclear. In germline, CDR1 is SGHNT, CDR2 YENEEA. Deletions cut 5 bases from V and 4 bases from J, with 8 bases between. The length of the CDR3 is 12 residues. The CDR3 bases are TGTGCCAGCAGCCAATTTAGCTATGGCTACACCTTC. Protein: CASSQFSYGYTF.

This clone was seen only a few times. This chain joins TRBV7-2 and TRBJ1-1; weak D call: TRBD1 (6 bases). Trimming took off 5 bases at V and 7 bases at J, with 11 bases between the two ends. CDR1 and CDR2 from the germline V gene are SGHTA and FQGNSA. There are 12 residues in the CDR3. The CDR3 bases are TGTGCCAGCAGCACTATGGACAGTGAAGCTTTCTTT. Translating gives CASSTMDSEAFF. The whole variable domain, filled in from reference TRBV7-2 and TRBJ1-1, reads GAGVSQSPSNKVTEKGKDVELRCDPISGHTALYWYRQSLGQGLEFLIYFQGNSAPDKSGLPSDRFSAERTGGSVSTLTIQRTQQEDSAVYLCASSTMDSEAFFGQGTRLTVV.

The CDR3 region has the DNA TGTGCCAGCAGCGTTTACAGGGGAGGTTCACCCCTCCACTTT. Its protein product is CASSVYRGGSPLHF. The gene calls are TRBV11-2 and TRBJ1-6, with 7 bases that match TRBD1. This CDR3 spans 14 amino acids. Germline values: CDR1 SGHAT, CDR2 FQNNGV. After removal of 5 bases from V and 9 bases from J, the junction contained 7 bases not matched to a gene.

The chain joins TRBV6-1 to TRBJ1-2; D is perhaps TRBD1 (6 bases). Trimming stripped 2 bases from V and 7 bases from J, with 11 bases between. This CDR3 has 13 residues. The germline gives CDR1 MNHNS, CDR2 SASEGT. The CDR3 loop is CASSEYREGGYTF. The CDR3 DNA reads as TGTGCCAGCAGTGAATACAGGGAGGGTGGCTACACCTTC.

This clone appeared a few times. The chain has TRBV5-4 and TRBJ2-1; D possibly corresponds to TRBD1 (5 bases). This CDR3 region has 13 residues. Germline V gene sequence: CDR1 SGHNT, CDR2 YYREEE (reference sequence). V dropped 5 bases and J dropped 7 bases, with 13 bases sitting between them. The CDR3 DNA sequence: TGTGCCAGCAGTCCCGACAGACGGAATGAGCAGTTCTTC. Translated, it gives CASSPDRRNEQFF.

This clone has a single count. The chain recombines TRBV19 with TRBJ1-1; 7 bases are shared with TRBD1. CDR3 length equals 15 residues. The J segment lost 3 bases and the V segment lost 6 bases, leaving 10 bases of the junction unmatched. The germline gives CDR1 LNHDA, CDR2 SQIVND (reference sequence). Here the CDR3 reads CASSRTGAGDTEAFF. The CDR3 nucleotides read TGTGCCAGTAGCCGAACAGGGGCCGGGGACACTGAAGCTTTCTTT.

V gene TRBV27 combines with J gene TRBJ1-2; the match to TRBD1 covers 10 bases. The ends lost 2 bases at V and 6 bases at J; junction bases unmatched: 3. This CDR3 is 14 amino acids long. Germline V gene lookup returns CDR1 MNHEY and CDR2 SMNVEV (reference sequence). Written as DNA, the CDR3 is TGTGCCAGCAGTTTAGACAGGGGGCGGGATGGCTACACCTTC. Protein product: CASSLDRGRDGYTF.

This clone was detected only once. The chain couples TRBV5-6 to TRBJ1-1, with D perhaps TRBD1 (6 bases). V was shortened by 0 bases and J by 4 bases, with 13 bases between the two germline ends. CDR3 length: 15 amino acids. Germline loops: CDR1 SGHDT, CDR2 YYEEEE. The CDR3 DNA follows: TGTGCCAGCAGCTTGGCCCAGGGGTTCGGCACTGAAGCTTTCTTT. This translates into CASSLAQGFGTEAFF.